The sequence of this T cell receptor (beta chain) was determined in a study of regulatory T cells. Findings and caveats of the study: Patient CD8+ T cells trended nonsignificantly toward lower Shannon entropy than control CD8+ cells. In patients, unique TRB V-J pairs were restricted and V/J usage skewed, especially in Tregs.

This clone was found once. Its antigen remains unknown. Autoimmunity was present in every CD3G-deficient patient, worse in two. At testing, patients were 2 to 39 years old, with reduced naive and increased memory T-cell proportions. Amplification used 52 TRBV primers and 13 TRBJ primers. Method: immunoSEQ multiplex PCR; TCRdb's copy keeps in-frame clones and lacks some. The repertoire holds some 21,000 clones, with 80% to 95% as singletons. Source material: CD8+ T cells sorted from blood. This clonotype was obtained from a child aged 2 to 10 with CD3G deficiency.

CDR3 nucleotide sequence: TGTGCCAGCTCACCTGTGGCAGGGATGCGAGATACGCAGTATTTT. Protein product: CASSPVAGMRDTQYF. The chain carries TRBV18 and TRBJ2-3; D is perhaps TRBD1 (5 bases). The V end lost 3 bases, the J end lost 5 bases, and 15 bases lay between the germline ends. The CDR3 has 15 residues. Germline lookup yields CDR1 KGHSH and CDR2 LQKENI.